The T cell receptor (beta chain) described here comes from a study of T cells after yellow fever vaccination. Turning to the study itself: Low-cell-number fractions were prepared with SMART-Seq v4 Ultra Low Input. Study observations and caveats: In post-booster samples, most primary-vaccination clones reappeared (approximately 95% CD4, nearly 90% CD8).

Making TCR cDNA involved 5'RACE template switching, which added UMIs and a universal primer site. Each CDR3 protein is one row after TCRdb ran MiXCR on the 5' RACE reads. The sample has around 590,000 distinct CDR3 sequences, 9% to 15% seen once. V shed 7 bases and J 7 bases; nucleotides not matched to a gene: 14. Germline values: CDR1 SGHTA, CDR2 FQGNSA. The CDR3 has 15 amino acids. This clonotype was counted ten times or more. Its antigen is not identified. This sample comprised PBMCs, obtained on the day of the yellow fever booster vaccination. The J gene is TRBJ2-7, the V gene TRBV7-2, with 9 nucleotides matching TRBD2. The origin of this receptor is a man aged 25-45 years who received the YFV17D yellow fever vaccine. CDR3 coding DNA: TGTGCCAGCATCGGGGGGGGGACTAGCTTGAGGGAGCAGTACTTC. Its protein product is CASIGGGTSLREQYF.